These T cell receptor beta chains were read from a single sample in a study of blood T cell repertoires in COVID-19. Repertoires were generated with immunoSEQ multiplex PCR, while TCRdb's copy carries only in-frame clones and drops some. The table records a few hundred thousand clones, 65% to 85% of them present only once. Sequencing was performed on peripheral blood. The receptors shown here come from a woman of 80 years or more with acute or convalescent COVID-19. The CDR3 runs from the conserved cysteine through the conserved F or W. D genes are given only for firm matches. Size values are once, few and many counts, or a class for expanded clones, and some rows have none.

j_call clone_size v_call d_call cdr3_nt cdr3_aa
TRBJ1-2 . TRBV6-6 . TGTGCCAGCAGCGGACAGCGTGAGAGAAGCTATGGCTACACCTTC CASSGQRERSYGYTF
TRBJ2-5 once TRBV9 TRBD2 TGTGCCAGCAGCTGGTCTAGCGGGGGGGCCCCTGGTGTAGAGACCCAGTACTTC CASSWSSGGAPGVETQYF
TRBJ2-5 . TRBV6-4 TRBD2 TGTGCCAGCAGTAGCTCGGGACTAGCGGGAGAGACCCAGTACTTC CASSSSGLAGETQYF
TRBJ2-2 . TRBV7-2 TRBD2 TGTGCCAGCAGCTTAGCAATCGGGGGGACCGGGGAGCTGTTTTTT CASSLAIGGTGELFF
TRBJ2-3 . TRBV5-4 . TGTGCCAGCAGCTTGGTTAGTGCAGATACGCAGTATTTT CASSLVSADTQYF
TRBJ2-7 . TRBV7-3 TRBD2 TGTGCCAGCAGCCTAACTAGCGACTCCTACGAGCAGTACTTC CASSLTSDSYEQYF
TRBJ2-5 . TRBV7-6 . TGTGCCAGCAGCTTAGCGCCGAGCACCCAAGAGACCCAGTACTTC CASSLAPSTQETQYF
TRBJ2-3 . TRBV7-9 TRBD2 TGTGCCAGCAGTATGGTTGGCGGGAGTGTTTCACCACCTCCAGATACGCAGTATTTT CASSMVGGSVSPPPDTQYF
TRBJ1-3 . TRBV3-1/TRBV3-2 . TGTGCCAGCAGCTCGCCCTACTCTGGAAACACCATATATTTT CASSSPYSGNTIYF
TRBJ2-5 . TRBV4-1 TRBD1 TGCGCCAGCAGCCGAATCGGGACAGGGGGCAATAGCGAGACCCAGTACTTC CASSRIGTGGNSETQYF
TRBJ2-1 . TRBV18 . TGTGCCAGCTCCCCATTAGCGTCCTCCTACAATGAGCAGTTCTTC CASSPLASSYNEQFF
TRBJ1-1 . TRBV9 TRBD1 TGTGCCAGCACGGATTTGAGACAGGGAAGAAGCACTGAAGCTTTCTTT CASTDLRQGRSTEAFF
TRBJ1-4 . TRBV3-1/TRBV3-2 . TGTGCCAGCAGCCCCAGGGTCCAGGGGTCTGAAAAACTGTTTTTT CASSPRVQGSEKLFF
TRBJ1-5 . TRBV3-1/TRBV3-2 . TGTGCCAGCAGCCAAGGGGGGCTGGGCAATCAGCCCCAGCATTTT CASSQGGLGNQPQHF
TRBJ2-7 . TRBV7-2 . TGTGCCAGCAGCCTAAGGGGGGGGTTTGCCTACGAGCAGTACTTC CASSLRGGFAYEQYF
TRBJ1-2 . TRBV3-1/TRBV3-2 TRBD1 TGTGCCAGCAGCCAACGGGACAGATATAATGGCTACACCTTC CASSQRDRYNGYTF
TRBJ2-7 few TRBV6-6 TRBD1 TGTGCCAGCAGTTCGGACAGGGGGCGGTACGAGCAGTACTTC CASSSDRGRYEQYF
TRBJ1-4 . TRBV3-1/TRBV3-2 . TGTGCCAGCAGCCCTGTTAGTCGACAGTCAGCAGATGAAAAACTGTTTTTT CASSPVSRQSADEKLFF
TRBJ1-1 . TRBV19 TRBD1 TGTGCCAGTAGTGGGGACAGGGAGAACACTGAAGCTTTCTTT CASSGDRENTEAFF
TRBJ2-6 . TRBV7-2 TRBD2 TGTGCCAGCAGCCCCGGGACTAGCGGGAGTCCTGGGGCCAACGTCCTGACTTTC CASSPGTSGSPGANVLTF
TRBJ1-2 few TRBV12-3/TRBV12-4 TRBD1 TGTGCCAGCAGTTTTTTACAGGGGGGAAGCTACACCTTC CASSFLQGGSYTF
TRBJ1-2 . TRBV27 . TGTGCCAGCAGTTTAGCGGGGGGGGCGGGGGGCTACACCTTC CASSLAGGAGGYTF
TRBJ1-1 . TRBV18 TRBD1 TGTGCCAGCTCACTCCACAGGGGCACTGAAGCTTTCTTT CASSLHRGTEAFF